This is a list of T cell receptor beta chains from one sample in a study of regulatory T cells in long-lasting Graves disease. One entry per CDR3 protein, called by TCRdb with MiXCR from the multiplex PCR reads. The data show fewer than 550,000 distinct CDR3 sequences, 20% to 25% seen once. Sequencing was performed on peripheral blood mononuclear cells (PBMCs), taken when the disease was refractory, from a patient treated with antithyroid drugs. These receptors originate from a female donor with Graves disease. The CDR3 runs from the conserved cysteine through the conserved F or W. A D gene is named only where the DNA matches it firmly. Where a row states a size, it is once, few, many or the class of an expanded clone; other rows omit it.

J: TRBJ1-5; length: 14; size: many; V: TRBV29-1; D: NA; CDR3: CSVTVGVGNQPQHF; DNA: TGCAGCGTTACCGTTGGGGTGGGCAATCAGCCCCAGCATTTT
J: TRBJ1-2; length: 14; size: many; V: TRBV2; D: NA; CDR3: CARKGGMGNYGYTF; DNA: TGTGCCAGAAAGGGAGGGATGGGTAACTATGGCTACACCTTC
J: TRBJ2-7; length: 12; size: many; V: TRBV29-1; D: NA; CDR3: CSTTGVGYEQYF; DNA: TGCAGCACGACCGGAGTTGGTTACGAGCAGTACTTC
J: TRBJ2-4; length: 12; size: many; V: TRBV28; D: NA; CDR3: CASSLRRNIQYF; DNA: TGTGCCAGCAGTTTACGGAGAAACATTCAGTACTTC
J: TRBJ1-6; length: 12; size: many; V: TRBV12-3/TRBV12-4; D: NA; CDR3: CASSFGDSPLHF; DNA: TGTGCCAGCAGTTTTGGGGATTCACCCCTCCACTTT
J: TRBJ2-7; length: 16; size: few; V: TRBV20-1; D: NA; CDR3: CSARGGRKEGTYEQYF; DNA: TGCAGTGCTAGAGGCGGCCGAAAGGAGGGGACCTACGAGCAGTACTTC
J: TRBJ2-7; length: 14; size: few; V: TRBV20-1; D: NA; CDR3: CSPLGGSPGYEQYF; DNA: TGCAGTCCTTTGGGGGGCAGTCCCGGCTACGAGCAGTACTTC
J: TRBJ1-2; length: 15; size: many; V: TRBV19; D: NA; CDR3: CASSIREASNYGYTF; DNA: TGTGCCAGTAGTATCCGGGAGGCCTCTAACTATGGCTACACCTTC
J: TRBJ2-5; length: 16; size: NA; V: TRBV28; D: NA; CDR3: CASSEVLQDYFETQYF; DNA: TGTGCCAGCAGCGAGGTCTTACAGGACTATTTCGAGACCCAGTACTTC
J: TRBJ2-7; length: 16; size: many; V: TRBV12-3/TRBV12-4; D: TRBD1; CDR3: CASSFQEGQGSDEQYF; DNA: TGTGCCAGCAGCTTTCAGGAGGGACAGGGCAGTGACGAGCAGTACTTC
J: TRBJ2-3; length: 14; size: few; V: TRBV5-4; D: NA; CDR3: CASSLFSGTDTQYF; DNA: TGTGCCAGCAGCTTGTTTTCTGGCACAGATACGCAGTATTTT
J: TRBJ1-5; length: 14; size: NA; V: TRBV6-5; D: NA; CDR3: CASSLSTAGQPQHF; DNA: TGTGCCAGCAGTCTCTCGACAGCCGGGCAGCCCCAGCATTTT
J: TRBJ1-6; length: 15; size: many; V: TRBV7-3; D: NA; CDR3: CASSFSRSVNSPLHF; DNA: TGTGCCAGCAGCTTCTCCCGGTCCGTTAATTCACCCCTCCACTTT
J: TRBJ1-1; length: 16; size: many; V: TRBV27; D: NA; CDR3: CASSLNREQGNTEAFF; DNA: TGTGCCAGCAGTCTCAACAGGGAACAGGGGAACACTGAAGCTTTCTTT
J: TRBJ2-1; length: 15; size: NA; V: TRBV2; D: NA; CDR3: CASSDSGRRGNEQFF; DNA: TGTGCCAGCAGTGATAGCGGGCGCAGGGGGAATGAGCAGTTCTTC
J: TRBJ2-7; length: 16; size: few; V: TRBV20-1; D: TRBD2; CDR3: CSARARLAGEGYEQYF; DNA: TGCAGTGCTAGAGCTAGACTAGCGGGAGAGGGCTACGAGCAGTACTTC
J: TRBJ1-4; length: 18; size: many; V: TRBV10-3; D: NA; CDR3: CAIRAGTRGDGTNEKLFF; DNA: TGTGCCATCAGAGCCGGGACAAGGGGCGACGGGACTAATGAAAAACTGTTTTTT
J: TRBJ1-5; length: 16; size: many; V: TRBV28; D: NA; CDR3: CASSPIRQISNQPQHF; DNA: TGTGCCAGCAGTCCGATACGACAGATTAGCAATCAGCCCCAGCATTTT
J: TRBJ2-5; length: 17; size: few; V: TRBV4-1; D: TRBD2; CDR3: CASSQLPLAGPQETQYF; DNA: TGCGCCAGCAGCCAATTGCCCCTAGCGGGGCCCCAAGAGACCCAGTACTTC
J: TRBJ2-5; length: 18; size: few; V: TRBV20-1; D: TRBD2; CDR3: CSARDPRGRGGAEETQYF; DNA: TGCAGTGCTAGAGACCCCCGAGGGCGCGGGGGGGCAGAAGAGACCCAGTACTTC
J: TRBJ1-6; length: 18; size: NA; V: TRBV25-1; D: NA; CDR3: CASSENSYVLGQISPLHF; DNA: TGTGCCAGCAGTGAAAACTCTTATGTGCTTGGTCAGATCTCACCCCTCCACTTT
J: TRBJ1-1; length: 14; size: NA; V: TRBV29-1; D: TRBD1; CDR3: CSVVGQGADTEAFF; DNA: TGCAGCGTTGTTGGGCAGGGGGCGGACACTGAAGCTTTCTTT
J: TRBJ2-7; length: 16; size: few; V: TRBV7-2; D: TRBD2; CDR3: CASSSLAGGTLYEQYF; DNA: TGTGCCAGCAGTTCCCTAGCGGGAGGGACTCTCTACGAGCAGTACTTC
J: TRBJ2-4; length: 15; size: NA; V: TRBV14; D: NA; CDR3: CARSAPGSRKNIQYF; DNA: TGTGCCAGGAGCGCACCAGGGTCGCGCAAAAACATTCAGTACTTC
J: TRBJ2-1; length: 16; size: many; V: TRBV28; D: TRBD2; CDR3: CASSQDSGGSYNEQFF; DNA: TGTGCCAGCAGTCAAGATAGCGGGGGGTCTTACAATGAGCAGTTCTTC
J: TRBJ2-6; length: 16; size: NA; V: TRBV7-2; D: NA; CDR3: CASSLLVFSGANVLTF; DNA: TGTGCCAGCAGCTTATTGGTGTTCTCTGGGGCCAACGTCCTGACTTTC
J: TRBJ2-3; length: 18; size: NA; V: TRBV11-2; D: NA; CDR3: CASSVGPYGGGRTDTQYF; DNA: TGTGCCAGCAGCGTCGGGCCTTATGGGGGTGGCCGCACAGATACGCAGTATTTT